This T cell receptor (beta chain) is drawn from a study of cytomegalovirus exposure and HLA in healthy donors. Study observations and caveats: Being productive about 90% or about 30% of the time was typical of most TCR beta V segments in an earlier analysis.

This PCR relied on a set of 60 Vbeta primers and 13 Jbeta primers. Sequenced by immunoSEQ multiplex PCR; TCRdb stores in-frame clones only, minus some. Of over 150,000 clones listed, 65% to 80% were seen once; the top ten hold roughly 1.9%. On this clone itself: The antigen is unknown.

The CDR3 has 16 amino acids. Germline CDR1 and CDR2: MNHNY and SVGAGI (reference sequence). The V end was cut by 4 bases, the J end by 1 base, with 13 bases between. This sequence originates from a man aged 40-55 years in good health and CMV-seronegative. The source material was PBMCs. V is TRBV6-6 and J is TRBJ2-2; weak D call: TRBD1 (6 bases). CDR3 protein: CASSSPDRRNTGELFF. The CDR3 nucleotides are TGTGCCAGCAGTTCCCCAGACAGGAGGAACACCGGGGAGCTGTTTTTT.